This is a list of T cell receptor beta chains from one sample in a study of PD-1 blockade in classical Hodgkin lymphoma. Repertoires were generated with immunoSEQ multiplex PCR, while TCRdb's copy carries only in-frame clones and drops some. The sample lists over 50,000 clones; over 60% were seen once. The sequencing here drew on peripheral blood mononuclear cells (PBMCs), taken before the second cycle of nivolumab. The receptors here all came from a human donor with classical Hodgkin lymphoma. CDR3s include the opening cysteine and the closing phenylalanine or tryptophan. D genes are given only for firm matches. Clone sizes are given selectively: once, few, many, or a class where the clone is expanded.

CDR3 protein,CDR3 DNA,V gene,clone size,D gene,J gene
CSVEDLAEKLFF,TGCAGCGTTGAAGATCTTGCTGAAAAACTGTTTTTT,TRBV29-1,few,-,TRBJ1-4
CASSEAGGTETQYF,TGTGCCAGCAGTGAGGCAGGGGGCACAGAGACCCAGTACTTC,TRBV2,-,TRBD1,TRBJ2-5
CAWSVSPRTDTQYF,TGTGCCTGGAGTGTCAGCCCGCGCACAGATACGCAGTATTTT,TRBV30,-,-,TRBJ2-3
CASIGLNTEAFF,TGTGCCAGCATCGGGTTGAACACTGAAGCTTTCTTT,TRBV7-2,once,-,TRBJ1-1
CASSPFSGTELGKLFF,TGTGCCAGCAGCCCGTTCTCAGGGACGGAGCTCGGGAAACTGTTTTTT,TRBV7-2,once,-,TRBJ1-4
CASSSRQGASDEQYF,TGTGCCAGCAGCTCCAGACAGGGGGCGTCGGACGAGCAGTACTTC,TRBV5-6,-,TRBD1,TRBJ2-7
CASEDSGANVLTF,TGTGCCAGCGAAGACTCTGGGGCCAACGTCCTGACTTTC,TRBV6-6,few,-,TRBJ2-6
CASSYYRGLDTEAFF,TGTGCCAGCAGTTACTACAGGGGGTTGGACACTGAAGCTTTCTTT,TRBV6-5,-,TRBD1,TRBJ1-1
CAIRVPSGNYNEQFF,TGTGCCATCAGGGTCCCTAGCGGCAACTACAATGAGCAGTTCTTC,TRBV10-3,-,TRBD2,TRBJ2-1
CASSTRTGWGEKLFF,TGTGCCAGCAGCACCCGGACAGGGTGGGGTGAAAAACTGTTTTTT,TRBV9,-,TRBD1,TRBJ1-4
CASSYAGTGLVEQYF,TGTGCCAGCAGTTACGCGGGGACAGGGTTAGTCGAGCAGTACTTC,TRBV6-6,-,TRBD1,TRBJ2-7
CASSRYRGSDQPQHF,TGTGCCAGCAGTCGCTACAGGGGGAGTGATCAGCCCCAGCATTTT,TRBV6-9,-,TRBD1,TRBJ1-5
CASSLQGTFNEKLFF,TGTGCCAGCAGTTTGCAGGGAACCTTTAATGAAAAACTGTTTTTT,TRBV28,-,-,TRBJ1-4
CASSASLGAGGYTF,TGTGCCAGCAGCGCCTCCTTGGGGGCGGGCGGCTACACCTTC,TRBV9,once,-,TRBJ1-2
CASSLGADIPLTDTQYF,TGTGCCAGCAGCTTGGGTGCGGACATTCCACTCACAGATACGCAGTATTTT,TRBV5-4,-,-,TRBJ2-3
CATSRAGGPYNEQFF,TGTGCCACCAGCAGAGCGGGAGGGCCCTACAATGAGCAGTTCTTC,TRBV15,-,TRBD2,TRBJ2-1
CASSLGGGAEVFF,TGTGCCAGCAGCTTAGGAGGGGGCGCGGAAGTATTCTTT,TRBV11-2,-,TRBD1,TRBJ1-1